This T cell receptor (beta chain) is from a study of blood T cell repertoires in COVID-19 (TCRdb year 2020). For the wider study: The collaborator samples originated in the United States, Italy and Spain and spanned the acute and convalescent phases of COVID-19. Deeply sampled blood TCRbeta repertoires from subjects exposed to, actively infected with, or recovered from COVID-19 were included in the dataset. The material from the prospective study consisted of cDNA or gDNA derived from T cells, B-cell-depleted T cells, or PBMCs. Where available, HLA class I and class II types were taken from metadata supplied by the sample provider and were not determined by assay-based typing. A de-identified subject ID, COVID-19 status, age in years and sex were almost always included in the sample metadata. Samples were obtained from the ongoing ImmuneRACE study (first 160 participants) and from 1,254 subjects provided by 6 global collaborators. The repertoires were released in a freely available public database meant as a resource for research on the immune response to SARS-CoV-2. The paper's findings and limits, for the study overall: The quantity of clinical and demographic metadata differed by source and by participant and was supplied without curation.

TCRbeta CDR3 regions were amplified from genomic DNA by means of the immunoSEQ Assay, a bias-controlled multiplex PCR. Regarding the original processing steps: Nucleated cell counts per sample were estimated from amplification of reference gene primers within the assay. Sequence reads were collapsed and filtered to measure the absolute abundance of every unique TCRbeta CDR3 rearrangement. Productive Simpson clonality was computed per sample as the square root of Simpson's diversity index over productive rearrangements. The immuneACCESS repertoire file appears here via TCRdb, limited to in-frame rearrangements. These files lack a portion of the clones; in checked studies, under half of the deficit traces to unresolved V genes, and the cause of the others is not known. The DNA was the basis for D and trimming; V, J and clone size are from that table. The sample profile shows approximately 230,000 clones; roughly 85% of them were found once. The ten largest clones capture 3% of the sample.

Worth noting for this clone: Which antigen it targets is not known. Base-call qualities are not available, and no considerably larger clone is one nucleotide away.

The CDR3 starts with the cysteine, ends with the phenylalanine, and has 13 residues. Solely the CDR3 DNA is kept, with 39 bases framed from the first base. V and J are truncated by 5 bases and 4 bases respectively, leaving an intervening sequence of 8 bases. Collaborating institutions collected whole blood in K2EDTA tubes following their own protocols. Collaborator samples were shipped for TCRbeta analysis as frozen whole blood, isolated PBMCs, or DNA extracted from either sample type. Sequencing input: peripheral blood. Recombination joined TRBV12-3 or TRBV12-4 with TRBJ1-4, with TRBD1 as a weak D call on 5 bases. This receptor was obtained from a man aged 18 to 30 with active or convalescent COVID-19. The CDR3 in this case is CASSRGHNEKLFF. The DNA is as follows: TGTGCCAGCAGTAGGGGCCATAATGAAAAACTGTTTTTT.